The clone carrying this T cell receptor beta chain was seen once. This record comes from a study of blood T cell repertoires in COVID-19. Study in general: Both acute and convalescent COVID-19 samples were obtained from the United States, Italy and Spain.

In the authors' workflow: Estimation of nucleated cell counts relied on the amplification of reference gene primers. TCRdb keeps only in-frame clones here, not all; method: immunoSEQ multiplex PCR. The V and J calls and clone size come from that table; D and trimming were worked out from the DNA. The sample lists just under 350,000 clones; about nine tenths were seen once. CDR3 size: 13 residues. V lost 6 bases and J lost 3; bases outside the gene matches: 1. Germline loops: CDR1 KGHSH, CDR2 LQKENI. The sequenced sample consisted of peripheral blood. This TCR derives from a woman aged 50 to 60 with COVID-19, enrolled during active disease. This chain uses TRBV18 with TRBJ2-3, with TRBD2 matching 9 bases. CDR3 sequence reads: CASSTSGTDTQYF. The DNA for the CDR3 is TGTGCCAGCTCGACTAGCGGAACAGATACGCAGTATTTT.